A selection of T cell receptor beta chains follows, all from one sample in a study of T cell responses to AZD1222 COVID-19 vaccine. Measured with immunoSEQ multiplex PCR; TCRdb has only the in-frame clones, and not every one. The sample lists approximately 150,000 clones, 75% to 90% occurring once. Sequenced material: peripheral blood, taken on day 0 of AZD1222 vaccination. The receptors originated from an adult in good health. Each CDR3 is given with its conserved first and last residue. D genes are given only for firm matches. Only part of the rows carry a size: once, few, many, or a class if the clone is expanded.

>TRBJ1-2|TRBV6-6|.|.
CASSPDPRVNPNYGYTF
TGTGCCAGCAGTCCAGACCCCAGGGTAAACCCTAACTATGGCTACACCTTC
>TRBJ1-5|TRBV7-2|.|.
CASTQYSNQPQHF
TGTGCCAGCACCCAGTATAGCAATCAGCCCCAGCATTTT
>TRBJ2-3|TRBV6-5|TRBD2|.
CASSLLAPSTDTQYF
TGTGCCAGCAGCCTACTAGCGCCTAGCACAGATACGCAGTATTTT
>TRBJ2-7|TRBV7-8|TRBD1|once
CASSDRGLSYEQYF
TGTGCCAGCAGCGACAGGGGTCTCTCCTACGAGCAGTACTTC
>TRBJ1-3|TRBV19|TRBD1|.
CASSGTAGNTIYF
TGTGCCAGTAGTGGGACAGCTGGAAACACCATATATTTT
>TRBJ2-2|TRBV5-1|.|.
CASSPGITGQNTGELFF
TGCGCCAGCAGCCCTGGGATTACAGGGCAGAACACCGGGGAGCTGTTTTTT
>TRBJ1-2|TRBV28|.|.
CASANYGYTF
TGTGCCAGTGCGAACTATGGCTACACCTTC
>TRBJ2-7|TRBV19|.|.
CASSIRLAGAREQYF
TGTGCCAGTAGTATAAGGTTGGCGGGGGCGCGGGAGCAGTACTTC
>TRBJ2-1|TRBV7-9|.|.
CAITKRGNNYNEQFF
TGTGCCATAACCAAGCGCGGGAACAACTACAATGAGCAGTTCTTC
>TRBJ2-1|TRBV19|.|once
CASSRGELQYNEQFF
TGTGCCAGTAGTAGAGGAGAGCTTCAATACAATGAGCAGTTCTTC
>TRBJ2-7|TRBV6-5|.|.
CASSYSGGSYEQYF
TGTGCCAGCAGTTACTCGGGGGGATCCTACGAGCAGTACTTC
>TRBJ1-4|TRBV14|TRBD1|.
CASSSSGTEIEKLFF
TGTGCCAGCAGTTCGAGCGGGACAGAGATTGAAAAACTGTTTTTT
>TRBJ1-2|TRBV15|.|.
CATSREGVSYGYTF
TGTGCCACCAGCAGAGAAGGGGTTAGCTATGGCTACACCTTC
>TRBJ1-5|TRBV19|.|.
CASSIWGNNQPQHF
TGTGCCAGTAGTATCTGGGGAAACAATCAGCCCCAGCATTTT
>TRBJ1-2|TRBV6-5|.|.
CASSKDPRGGYTF
TGTGCCAGCAGCAAAGACCCTCGTGGTGGCTACACCTTC
>TRBJ1-1|TRBV5-4|TRBD1|.
CASSGTRGRNTEAFF
TGTGCCAGCAGCGGTACAAGGGGGCGAAACACTGAAGCTTTCTTT
>TRBJ1-2|TRBV6-1|.|.
CASSYAWGGPYGYTF
TGTGCCAGCAGCTACGCCTGGGGAGGGCCCTATGGCTACACCTTC
>TRBJ1-1|TRBV12-5|.|.
CASGHFVNPEAFF
TGTGCTAGTGGCCACTTCGTTAATCCTGAAGCTTTCTTT
>TRBJ1-1|TRBV18|.|.
CASSQGADTEAFF
TGTGCCAGCTCTCAGGGTGCGGACACTGAAGCTTTCTTT
>TRBJ2-2|TRBV30|.|.
CAWREKGGKAGELFF
TGTGCCTGGAGGGAAAAGGGAGGAAAGGCCGGGGAGCTGTTTTTT
>TRBJ1-2|TRBV5-5|.|.
CASSFGRPNENYGYTF
TGTGCCAGCAGCTTCGGCAGGCCCAACGAAAACTATGGCTACACCTTC
>TRBJ1-2|TRBV20-1|.|.
CSASVGGSMDGYTF
TGCAGTGCTAGTGTGGGGGGAAGTATGGATGGCTACACCTTC
>TRBJ1-1|TRBV11-1|.|.
CASSSRLTGANTEAFF
TGTGCCAGCAGCTCGAGACTGACAGGAGCGAACACTGAAGCTTTCTTT
>TRBJ1-3|TRBV12-3/TRBV12-4|.|.
CASRVDSGNTIYF
TGTGCCAGCAGGGTAGACTCTGGAAACACCATATATTTT
>TRBJ1-5|TRBV15|.|.
CATSRAAGAWSNQPQHF
TGTGCCACCAGCAGAGCGGCGGGGGCTTGGAGCAATCAGCCCCAGCATTTT
>TRBJ2-7|TRBV5-1|.|.
CASSLGLAGPYEQYF
TGCGCCAGCAGCTTGGGGCTTGCGGGACCCTACGAGCAGTACTTC
>TRBJ2-4|TRBV28|TRBD2|.
CASSLVLAGDNNIQYF
TGTGCCAGCAGTTTAGTCCTAGCGGGGGATAATAACATTCAGTACTTC
>TRBJ2-1|TRBV6-4|TRBD2|.
CASSVIAGLYNEQFF
TGTGCCAGCAGTGTAATAGCGGGCCTCTACAATGAGCAGTTCTTC
>TRBJ1-5|TRBV28|TRBD1|.
CASSLDQGGSNQPQHF
TGTGCCAGCAGTTTAGATCAGGGGGGGAGCAATCAGCCCCAGCATTTT
>TRBJ1-4|TRBV5-1|TRBD1|.
CASSVTTGVNEKLFF
TGCGCCAGCAGCGTCACGACAGGGGTAAATGAAAAACTGTTTTTT
>TRBJ2-7|TRBV2|.|.
CASRGFVGDSYEQYF
TGTGCCAGCAGAGGATTCGTAGGGGATTCCTACGAGCAGTACTTC
>TRBJ1-2|TRBV18|.|.
CASSPTSDYGYTF
TGTGCCAGCTCACCAACGTCTGACTATGGCTACACCTTC
>TRBJ1-6|TRBV28|TRBD1|.
CASSPPGQGRGSPLHF
TGTGCCAGCAGCCCACCTGGACAGGGGAGAGGGTCACCCCTCCACTTT
>TRBJ2-7|TRBV5-4|TRBD1|.
CASSLIDREAEQYF
TGTGCCAGCAGCCTAATTGACAGGGAAGCCGAGCAGTACTTC
>TRBJ2-2|TRBV19|TRBD1|.
CASRDRGSTGELFF
TGTGCCAGTAGGGACAGGGGGAGTACCGGGGAGCTGTTTTTT
>TRBJ1-2|TRBV4-1|TRBD1|once
CASSQDPTGGINGYTF
TGCGCCAGCAGCCAAGATCCGACAGGGGGCATAAATGGCTACACCTTC